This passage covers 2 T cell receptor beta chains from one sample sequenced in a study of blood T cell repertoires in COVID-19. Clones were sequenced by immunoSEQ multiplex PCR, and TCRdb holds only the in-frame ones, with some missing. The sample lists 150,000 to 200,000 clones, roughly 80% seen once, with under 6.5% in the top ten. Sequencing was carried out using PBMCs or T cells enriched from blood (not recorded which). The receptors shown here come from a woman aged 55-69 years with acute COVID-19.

Here the CDR3 DNA reads TGTGCTAGTGGTTTGTACAAGAACAGCGGCACCGGGGAGCTGTTTTTT. Its translation: CASGLYKNSGTGELFF. This chain joins TRBV12-5 and TRBJ2-2; D is perhaps TRBD2 (5 bases). Between the trimmed V and J ends, which lost 2 bases and 4 bases, there was a span of 14 bases. CDR1 and CDR2 (germline): LGHNT, FRNRAP. The CDR3 loop spans 16 amino acids.

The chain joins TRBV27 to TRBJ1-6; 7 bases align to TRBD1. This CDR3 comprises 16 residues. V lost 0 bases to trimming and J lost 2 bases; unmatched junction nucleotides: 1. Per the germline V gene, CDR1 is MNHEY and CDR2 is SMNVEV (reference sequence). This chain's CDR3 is CASSLSGQAYNSPLHF. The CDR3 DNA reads TGTGCCAGCAGTTTATCAGGACAGGCCTATAATTCACCCCTCCACTTT.